This T cell receptor beta chain was sequenced for a study of T cells in Graves' hyperthyroidism and ophthalmopathy. The CDR3 is 14 amino acids. CDR1 is SEHNR and CDR2 is FQNEAQ in the germline V gene (reference sequence). Unmatched junction bases numbered 4, after V lost 4 bases and J lost 3 bases. This clonotype has ten or more counts. Authors of the study amplified TCR beta CDR3 regions from RNA transcripts. During a first-round RT-PCR of the TCR CDR3, the HTBI primer set was used. TCRdb reprocessed the multiplex PCR reads via MiXCR and lists one record per CDR3 protein. Among some 720,000 distinct CDR3 sequences listed, approximately 16% were seen once.

The TCR originated in a man aged 18 to 35 with Graves' hyperthyroidism. Sequenced input: blood. The genes are TRBV7-9 and TRBJ2-5; 8 bases are shared with TRBD2. CDR3 sequence (DNA): TGTGCCAGCAGCTCCGAACTAGCGGAAGAGACCCAGTACTTC. This gives the protein CASSSELAEETQYF.